This T cell receptor beta chain is from a study of T cells expressing NK-cell markers. As for the study in general: In sorted CD3+CD56+NKG2C+, CD3+CD56+NKG2C- and CD3+CD56-NKG2C+ T cells, TCR beta repertoires were obtained. Findings of the study overall: A handful of donors' CD3+CD56-NKG2C+ cells were dominated by the same clonotypes.

Researchers built TCR beta cDNA using 5'RACE template switching with UMIs. TCRdb reworked the 5' RACE reads into one entry per CDR3 protein, no DNA. In all, the sample yields 400,000 to 550,000 distinct CDR3 sequences. Points on this clonotype: Its specificity is not known.

The CDR3 sequence is 12 residues long. Per the germline V gene, CDR1 is SGDLS and CDR2 is YYNGEE. Sample: blood T cells: a sorted CD56 or NKG2C T cell subset, CD4+ or CD8+ T cells, or bulk PBMC T cells (not recorded which). The chain combines TRBV9 with TRBJ1-3. This sequence was found in a woman between 18 and 69 years old in good health. The CDR3 spells CASSVPGNTIYF.